These T cell receptor beta chains were read from a single sample in a study of cytomegalovirus exposure and HLA in healthy donors. The data were produced by immunoSEQ multiplex PCR, yet TCRdb's version contains in-frame clones alone and is incomplete. The table lists approximately 41,000 clones, approximately 84% of them singletons. What was sequenced was PBMCs. The receptors here all came from a man aged 45-60 years in good health and CMV-seronegative. CDR3s include the opening cysteine and the closing phenylalanine or tryptophan. D genes are given only for firm matches. The size entry is marked missing in some rows and otherwise reads once, few, many or a size class.

DNA: TGCGCCAGCAGATGGGACATTGCCAACGAGCAGTACTTC
CDR3: CASRWDIANEQYF
length: 13
J: TRBJ2-7
size: NA
V: TRBV5-1
D: NA

DNA: TGTGCCAGCAGTTTACGGGGGACTAGCCGCACAGATACGCAGTATTTT
CDR3: CASSLRGTSRTDTQYF
length: 16
J: TRBJ2-3
size: NA
V: TRBV27
D: TRBD2

DNA: TGTGCCAGCAGTCATACGCGGGAGTACCAAGAGACCCAGTACTTC
CDR3: CASSHTREYQETQYF
length: 15
J: TRBJ2-5
size: NA
V: TRBV25-1
D: TRBD2

DNA: TGTGCCAGCAGTTCGGACAGGGGCATCACCGGGGAGCTGTTTTTT
CDR3: CASSSDRGITGELFF
length: 15
J: TRBJ2-2
size: NA
V: TRBV5-4
D: TRBD1

DNA: TGTGCCAGCAGCCCAGCCTGGGGACAGAAGATCTCTGGGGCCAACGTCCTGACTTTC
CDR3: CASSPAWGQKISGANVLTF
length: 19
J: TRBJ2-6
size: once
V: TRBV7-9
D: TRBD1

DNA: TGTGCCAGCAGCTTACCCTGGGGCAGCTCCTACGAGCAGTACTTC
CDR3: CASSLPWGSSYEQYF
length: 15
J: TRBJ2-7
size: NA
V: TRBV7-9
D: NA

DNA: TGTGCCAGCAGCCCACCGGTCCCGAGCACAGATACGCAGTATTTT
CDR3: CASSPPVPSTDTQYF
length: 15
J: TRBJ2-3
size: NA
V: TRBV5-4
D: NA

DNA: TGCGCCAGCAGCCAAGAAAGGGGCCAGTTCTATGGCTACACCTTC
CDR3: CASSQERGQFYGYTF
length: 15
J: TRBJ1-2
size: NA
V: TRBV4-3
D: NA

DNA: TGTGCCGTTACGGAGGACGGTTCCTACGAGCAGTACTTC
CDR3: CAVTEDGSYEQYF
length: 13
J: TRBJ2-7
size: NA
V: TRBV7-2
D: NA

DNA: TGCGCCAGCAGCCGAGGATTAATCACCGGGGAGCTGTTTTTT
CDR3: CASSRGLITGELFF
length: 14
J: TRBJ2-2
size: NA
V: TRBV4-1
D: NA

DNA: TGTGCCTGGAGTGGGCCCCATCGGGACAGGGTGTCGAGCTATGGCTACACCTTC
CDR3: CAWSGPHRDRVSSYGYTF
length: 18
J: TRBJ1-2
size: NA
V: TRBV30
D: TRBD1

DNA: TGTTCCAGCAGCTTAGAAGGGGGTTCGTGGACCCAGTACTTC
CDR3: CSSSLEGGSWTQYF
length: 14
J: TRBJ2-5
size: NA
V: TRBV7-9
D: NA

DNA: TGTTCCAGCAGCCTTGATAACAGGGGAAGCAATCAGCCCCAGCATTTT
CDR3: CSSSLDNRGSNQPQHF
length: 16
J: TRBJ1-5
size: NA
V: TRBV7-9
D: TRBD1

DNA: TGTGCCAGCAGTAACGACAGGACTCTAGCCAAAAACATTCAGTACTTC
CDR3: CASSNDRTLAKNIQYF
length: 16
J: TRBJ2-4
size: NA
V: TRBV28
D: NA

DNA: TGTGCCAGCAGTTTAGAGTACGCAGGGCGTCAGCCCCAGCATTTT
CDR3: CASSLEYAGRQPQHF
length: 15
J: TRBJ1-5
size: NA
V: TRBV28
D: NA

DNA: TGTGCCACCAGCAGAGACAGGGGTTCCTCTAACTATGGCTACACCTTC
CDR3: CATSRDRGSSNYGYTF
length: 16
J: TRBJ1-2
size: NA
V: TRBV15
D: NA

DNA: TGTGCCAGCAGCCCTCCGGGACAGGACAGCTCCTACGAGCAGTACTTC
CDR3: CASSPPGQDSSYEQYF
length: 16
J: TRBJ2-7
size: NA
V: TRBV5-6
D: TRBD1

DNA: TGCGCCAGCAGCCGAATCGGGGGGCCTTCCGCCTTGAACACCGGGGAGCTGTTTTTT
CDR3: CASSRIGGPSALNTGELFF
length: 19
J: TRBJ2-2
size: NA
V: TRBV5-1
D: NA

DNA: TGTGCCAGCAGTTTAGGCCGTTCATGGGAGACCCAGTACTTC
CDR3: CASSLGRSWETQYF
length: 14
J: TRBJ2-5
size: NA
V: TRBV27
D: NA

DNA: TGTGCCACCCATTTCGGTGACAGGCTTACCACTGAAGCTTTCTTT
CDR3: CATHFGDRLTTEAFF
length: 15
J: TRBJ1-1
size: NA
V: TRBV28
D: NA

DNA: TGTGCCAGCAGCGTACAGGGTACCGGGACAGATACGCAGTATTTT
CDR3: CASSVQGTGTDTQYF
length: 15
J: TRBJ2-3
size: NA
V: TRBV6-6
D: NA

DNA: TGTGCCAGTAGGATCTCTAGCGGGAGAGAGACCCAGTACTTC
CDR3: CASRISSGRETQYF
length: 14
J: TRBJ2-5
size: NA
V: TRBV19
D: TRBD2

DNA: TGTGCCAGCACACTTCTAGCGGAGAGCACAGATACGCAGTATTTT
CDR3: CASTLLAESTDTQYF
length: 15
J: TRBJ2-3
size: NA
V: TRBV28
D: TRBD2

DNA: TGTGCCAGCAGCTCCACAGGGGGCTATGGCTACACCTTC
CDR3: CASSSTGGYGYTF
length: 13
J: TRBJ1-2
size: NA
V: TRBV7-2
D: TRBD1

DNA: TGTGCCAGCAGCTCCTTCGCAGGGCCCCAGCATTTT
CDR3: CASSSFAGPQHF
length: 12
J: TRBJ1-5
size: NA
V: TRBV9
D: NA

DNA: TGTGCCAGCAGCTTAAATCGGGAGCCGGGGAATGAGCAGTTCTTC
CDR3: CASSLNREPGNEQFF
length: 15
J: TRBJ2-1
size: NA
V: TRBV7-3
D: NA

DNA: TGTGCCAGCAGCTTTGGTGGGGGCGAGAGGGACGCTTTCTTT
CDR3: CASSFGGGERDAFF
length: 14
J: TRBJ1-1
size: NA
V: TRBV11-2
D: NA

DNA: TGTGCCAGCGAGGGGGCAGTGGCCAAAAACATTCAGTACTTC
CDR3: CASEGAVAKNIQYF
length: 14
J: TRBJ2-4
size: NA
V: TRBV2
D: TRBD1

DNA: TGTGCCAGCAGCTTTTACCGGGACAGGGCTGGTGAAGCTTTCTTT
CDR3: CASSFYRDRAGEAFF
length: 15
J: TRBJ1-1
size: NA
V: TRBV7-2
D: TRBD1

DNA: TGTGCCAGCAGCGTAGAGGACAGGGGCTCCTACGAGCAGTACTTC
CDR3: CASSVEDRGSYEQYF
length: 15
J: TRBJ2-7
size: few
V: TRBV9
D: TRBD1

DNA: TGTGCCAGCTCAAGAAGGGACATCTCCAACGAGCAGTACTTC
CDR3: CASSRRDISNEQYF
length: 14
J: TRBJ2-7
size: NA
V: TRBV18
D: NA

DNA: TGTGCCAGCTCACCACCAGGGACTAGCGGGAGCACCGGGGAGCTGTTTTTT
CDR3: CASSPPGTSGSTGELFF
length: 17
J: TRBJ2-2
size: NA
V: TRBV18
D: TRBD2

DNA: TGTGCCACTGGACCGACAGGGCTTGAGCAGCCCCAGCATTTT
CDR3: CATGPTGLEQPQHF
length: 14
J: TRBJ1-5
size: NA
V: TRBV6-1
D: TRBD1

DNA: TGCGCCAGCAGCCCAGTTGGAAAGCGGGAGGTTACCTACGAGCAGTACTTC
CDR3: CASSPVGKREVTYEQYF
length: 17
J: TRBJ2-7
size: NA
V: TRBV4-1
D: TRBD2

DNA: TGTGCCAGTAGTATTGAGAGCTATAGCAATCAGCCCCAGCATTTT
CDR3: CASSIESYSNQPQHF
length: 15
J: TRBJ1-5
size: NA
V: TRBV19
D: NA

DNA: TGCGCCAGCAGCAAGAAGACAGGGGGCGCGGGGGATGAGCAGTTCTTC
CDR3: CASSKKTGGAGDEQFF
length: 16
J: TRBJ2-1
size: NA
V: TRBV5-1
D: TRBD1

DNA: TGTGCCAGCAGCGGTGGCGGGGCGGGAGGCCAAGAGACCCAGTACTTC
CDR3: CASSGGGAGGQETQYF
length: 16
J: TRBJ2-5
size: NA
V: TRBV9
D: TRBD2

DNA: TGTGCCAGCAGTTTTAGCGGGGGGGCCTCAGAGACCCAGTACTTC
CDR3: CASSFSGGASETQYF
length: 15
J: TRBJ2-5
size: NA
V: TRBV27
D: TRBD2

DNA: TGCGCCAGCAGCCAAGATTACAGGGAACAAGAGACCCAGTACTTC
CDR3: CASSQDYREQETQYF
length: 15
J: TRBJ2-5
size: NA
V: TRBV4-3
D: NA

DNA: TGCGCCAGCAGCCAAGTCGGACAGGGATGGGATACGCAGTATTTT
CDR3: CASSQVGQGWDTQYF
length: 15
J: TRBJ2-3
size: NA
V: TRBV4-3
D: TRBD1